Listed here are 32 T cell receptor beta chains from one sample, sequenced in a study of T cell responses to AZD1222 COVID-19 vaccine. Data came from immunoSEQ multiplex PCR; TCRdb stores just in-frame clones and leaves some out. The sample includes about 170,000 clones, over 90% of them seen just once. Here the sequenced sample was peripheral blood, taken on day 0 of AZD1222 vaccination. The receptors derive from an adult in good health.

The J gene is TRBJ2-7, the V gene TRBV27, with TRBD1 matching 9 bases. The CDR3 has 15 amino acids. Trimming cost V 3 bases and J 2 bases; bases outside gene matches: 5. The germline V gene has CDR1 MNHEY and CDR2 SMNVEV (reference sequence). CDR3 sequence: CASSLDGTGTYEQYF. The DNA of the CDR3 is TGTGCCAGCAGTTTGGACGGGACAGGGACCTACGAGCAGTACTTC.

CDR3 bases: TGTGCCAGCAGCTCCACCGGGGAGCGGGCTTTCTTT. Protein: CASSSTGERAFF. J is TRBJ1-1 and V is TRBV5-6; D is undetermined. The V gene lost 3 bases and the J gene lost 11 bases, with 14 bases spanning the gap. This CDR3 is 12 amino acids long. Germline values: CDR1 SGHDT, CDR2 YYEEEE.

The chain uses TRBV11-3 and TRBJ2-1; 11 bases agree with TRBD2. Germline lookup yields CDR1 SGHNT and CDR2 YENEEA. After removal of 5 bases from V and 4 bases from J, the junction contained 7 bases not matched to a gene. The CDR3 has 16 amino acids. CDR3 sequence reads: CASSPTSGGLYNEQFF. The DNA of the CDR3 is TGTGCCAGCAGCCCCACTAGCGGGGGTCTTTACAATGAGCAGTTCTTC.

This rearrangement joins TRBV5-6 to TRBJ2-7; maybe TRBD2 (6 bases). The germline V and J ends were trimmed by 4 bases and 3 bases, with 20 bases remaining between them. This CDR3 region has 16 residues. Germline CDR1 is SGHDT and CDR2 is YYEEEE. The chain's CDR3 is CASSNLLWSGDYEQYF. CDR3 sequence (DNA): TGTGCCAGCAGCAATCTTTTATGGTCGGGGGACTACGAGCAGTACTTC.

A single count supports this clone. The chain is built from TRBV29-1 and TRBJ1-2; 7 bases are a match to TRBD1. Per the germline V gene, CDR1 is SQVTM and CDR2 is ANQGSEA. The length of the CDR3 is 13 residues. V dropped 5 bases and J dropped 3; count of bases not matched to a gene: 6. Here the CDR3 DNA reads TGCAGCGTTACCAAAGGGGGCGACTATGGCTACACCTTC. It yields the protein CSVTKGGDYGYTF.

DNA for the CDR3: TGCGCCAGCAGCCAACCCGATGGTGTTTATTTAAACTATGGCTACACCTTC. This encodes CASSQPDGVYLNYGYTF. The chain combines TRBV4-1 with TRBJ1-2; D remains unclear. Trimming shortened V by 2 bases and J by 2 bases, and 18 bases separated the two germline ends. From germline, CDR1 is MGHRA and CDR2 YSYEKL. This CDR3 has 17 amino acids.

The chain employs TRBV3-1 (or the pseudogene TRBV3-2) and TRBJ1-1; D remains unclear. The CDR3 is made up of 12 amino acids. Trimming left V 0 bases short and J 12 bases short, with 11 bases between. The V gene's germline CDR1 is LGHDT and CDR2 YNNKEL (reference sequence). The CDR3 reads CASSQDSGRTFF. The CDR3 DNA is TGTGCCAGCAGCCAAGATTCGGGAAGAACTTTCTTT.

The chain carries TRBV19 and TRBJ1-6; possible D gene TRBD1, 6 bases. CDR1 is LNHDA, CDR2 SQIVND, per germline (reference sequence). Trimming left V 4 bases short and J 10 bases short, with 11 bases between. The CDR3 has 13 residues. CDR3 bases: TGTGCCAGTAGTACAACGGGGGGCTCACCCCTCCACTTT. Translation gives CASSTTGGSPLHF. Drawing the rest from reference TRBV19 and TRBJ1-6, the complete variable domain is DGGITQSPKYLFRKEGQNVTLSCEQNLNHDAMYWYRQDPGQGLRLIYYSQIVNDFQKGDIAEGYSVSREKKESFPLTVTSAQKNPTAFYLCASSTTGGSPLHFGNGTRLTVT.

The chain couples TRBV28 to TRBJ2-1; 9 positions match TRBD1. Germline V gene lookup returns CDR1 MDHEN and CDR2 SYDVKM. V trimming: 9 bases; J trimming: 10 bases; junction bases outside the gene matches: 13. This CDR3 is built from 14 residues. CDR3: CASLRDRVSWEQFF. DNA for the CDR3: TGTGCCAGTCTTCGGGACAGGGTCTCGTGGGAGCAGTTCTTC. Based on the CDR3 plus reference TRBV28 and TRBJ2-1, the full variable domain is DVKVTQSSRYLVKRTGEKVFLECVQDMDHENMFWYRQDPGLGLRLIYFSYDVKMKEKGDIPEGYSVSREKKERFSLILESASTNQTSMYLCASLRDRVSWEQFFGPGTRLTVL.

The genes are TRBV12-3 or TRBV12-4 and TRBJ1-2; D is uncertain. The CDR3 length is 12 residues. V was pared by 5 bases and J by 8 bases, with 12 bases between. This chain's CDR3 is CASSMQASGYTF. CDR3 nucleotide sequence: TGTGCCAGCAGTATGCAGGCCTCGGGCTACACCTTC.

The rearrangement links TRBV3-1 (or the pseudogene TRBV3-2) to TRBJ2-2; 13 nucleotides line up with TRBD2. Germline CDR1 LGHDT, CDR2 YNNKEL (reference sequence). V was pared by 3 bases and J by 6 bases, with 4 bases of the junction left unmatched. The CDR3 sequence is 16 residues long. For the CDR3, the DNA is TGTGCCAGCAGCCACCTAGGACTAGCGGGGGCCGGGGAGCTGTTTTTT. It yields the protein CASSHLGLAGAGELFF.

This clone has a single count. This sequence joins TRBV5-4 and TRBJ2-7, with 11 bases lining up with TRBD2. The CDR3 contains 15 residues. Germline lookup yields CDR1 SGHNT and CDR2 YYREEE (reference sequence). With V trimmed by 3 bases and J by 0 bases, 2 bases remained unmatched. CDR3: CASSSGTSGSYEQYF. CDR3 bases: TGTGCCAGCAGCTCTGGGACTAGCGGCTCCTACGAGCAGTACTTC.

The CDR3 here is CASSKAYEQYF. The CDR3 DNA is TGTGCCAGCAGTAAGGCCTACGAGCAGTACTTC. The V and J genes are TRBV2 and TRBJ2-7; D call uncertain. The V and J ends lost 5 bases and 2 bases respectively, with 4 bases between them. Germline CDR1 is SNHLY and CDR2 is FYNNEI. The CDR3 has 11 residues.

V usage is TRBV20-1 and J usage is TRBJ1-3; possible D gene TRBD1, 5 bases. This CDR3 comprises 15 residues. V was trimmed by 3 bases and J by 1 base, leaving 13 bases between them. Germline values: CDR1 DFQATT, CDR2 SNEGSKA (reference sequence). CDR3 loop: CSASARAGSGNTIYF. CDR3 coding DNA: TGCAGTGCTAGTGCCAGGGCAGGATCTGGAAACACCATATATTTT.

The chain carries TRBV12-3 or TRBV12-4 and TRBJ1-1; D unclear. This CDR3 has 13 residues. Trimming removed 3 bases at V and 5 bases at J, with 10 bases between. The CDR3 loop is CASSFKGWTEAFF. The CDR3 coding sequence is TGTGCCAGCAGTTTTAAGGGCTGGACTGAAGCTTTCTTT.

V gene TRBV5-5 combines with J gene TRBJ1-2; 9 positions match TRBD1. Trimming removed 7 bases from V and 3 bases from J; junction bases left unmatched: 16. The CDR3 totals 17 residues. The germline CDR1 and CDR2 sequences are SGHKS and YYEKEE (reference sequence). CDR3 DNA: TGTGCCAGCTGGATTCGGACAGGGGTGGGTCCTTACTATGGCTACACCTTC. It translates to CASWIRTGVGPYYGYTF.

This chain connects TRBV19 to TRBJ1-1, with D unresolved. The germline gives CDR1 LNHDA, CDR2 SQIVND (reference sequence). The ends were cut back, 9 bases at V and 1 base at J, with 15 bases in the middle. The CDR3 loop spans 14 amino acids. This chain's CDR3 is CASTLAVRNTEAFF. The CDR3 region has the DNA TGTGCCAGCACACTTGCCGTGCGGAACACTGAAGCTTTCTTT.

The V and J genes are TRBV5-4 and TRBJ2-6; TRBD1 might be the D (6 bases). V lost 0 bases to trimming and J lost 1 base, with 11 bases between them. Germline V lookup: CDR1 SGHNT, CDR2 YYREEE (reference sequence). The CDR3 extends over 17 amino acids. The CDR3 here is CASSLGLRGSGANVLTF. The CDR3 DNA reads as TGTGCCAGCAGCTTGGGCCTAAGGGGGTCTGGGGCCAACGTCCTGACTTTC.

The genes are TRBV2 and TRBJ2-7, with D unclear. CDR3 length: 15 residues. V was cut by 3 bases and J by 0 bases, with 12 bases left in between. Germline CDR1 is SNHLY and CDR2 is FYNNEI. The CDR3 DNA reads TGTGCCAGCAGTGATTTGGGAACTGCCTCCTACGAGCAGTACTTC. Protein sequence: CASSDLGTASYEQYF.

This chain links TRBV19 with TRBJ1-1, with D possibly being TRBD1 (5 bases). Trimming removed 7 bases at V and 5 bases at J, with 17 bases between. Germline-derived CDR1 and CDR2 are LNHDA and SQIVND (reference sequence). There are 14 residues in the CDR3. The CDR3 region has the DNA TGTGCCAGTAAAGTAGTGGGGCGAGGGACTGAAGCTTTCTTT. It translates to CASKVVGRGTEAFF.

The table lists this clone with a few counts. The rearrangement links TRBV18 to TRBJ1-3; 8 bases match TRBD1. Trimming at V came to 3 bases and at J to 16 bases, leaving 11 bases not matched to a gene. Germline CDR1 reads KGHSH; CDR2 reads LQKENI. CDR3 length: 13 residues. The CDR3 sequence: CASSPEGQGGIYF. CDR3 sequence (DNA): TGTGCCAGCTCACCGGAAGGACAGGGTGGCATTTATTTT.

V is TRBV28 and J is TRBJ2-1; 9 bases align to TRBD1. The CDR3 is 16 residues long. Germline-derived CDR1 and CDR2 are MDHEN and SYDVKM. J lost 7 bases, V lost 2 bases, and 9 bases had no gene match. The DNA for the CDR3 is TGTGCCAGCAGTTTAACGGCACAGGGGGCGCGGAATGAGCAGTTCTTC. Translation: CASSLTAQGARNEQFF. Full variable domain (rest looked up from reference TRBV28 and TRBJ2-1): DVKVTQSSRYLVKRTGEKVFLECVQDMDHENMFWYRQDPGLGLRLIYFSYDVKMKEKGDIPEGYSVSREKKERFSLILESASTNQTSMYLCASSLTAQGARNEQFFGPGTRLTVL.

This rearrangement joins TRBV2 to TRBJ1-2; 7 bases agree with TRBD1. This CDR3 is 16 amino acids long. J gave up 7 bases and V 5 bases, and 16 bases lay outside the gene matches. CDR1 and CDR2 (germline): SNHLY, FYNNEI. The CDR3 sequence: CASSPGTDGPAPGYTF. The DNA for the CDR3 is TGTGCCAGCAGTCCCGGGACAGACGGTCCGGCTCCTGGCTACACCTTC.

This chain connects TRBV28 to TRBJ1-2; D might be TRBD1 (5 bases). The CDR3 is 13 residues long. The V end lost 8 bases, the J end lost 3 bases, and 13 bases lay between the germline ends. The V gene's germline CDR1 is MDHEN and CDR2 SYDVKM. CDR3 sequence (DNA): TGTGCCAGCTACCCCGGGGGGGACTATGGCTACACCTTC. As protein: CASYPGGDYGYTF.

As to this clone: Additional DNA sequences in this sample encode the identical CDR3. V usage is TRBV12-3 or TRBV12-4 and J usage is TRBJ1-4; D is undetermined. The CDR3 is 11 amino acids. With 2 bases removed from V and 7 bases from J, the gap between germline ends came to 2 bases. The CDR3 region is CASSLSEKLFF. CDR3 DNA sequence: TGTGCCAGCAGTTTAAGTGAAAAACTGTTTTTT.

The gene calls are TRBV7-6 and TRBJ2-1; maybe TRBD1 (6 bases). Trimming took off 0 bases at V and 9 bases at J, with 18 bases between the two ends. The CDR3 length is 16 residues. CDR1 and CDR2 from the germline V gene are SGHVS and FNYEAQ. CDR3 DNA sequence: TGTGCCAGCAGCTTAGCGGGGGCGTCAGGGTACGGTGAGCAGTTCTTC. This translates into CASSLAGASGYGEQFF.

The V and J genes are TRBV11-2 and TRBJ2-1; 7 bases agree with TRBD1. The CDR3 has 15 amino acids. Germline trimming cut 5 bases from V and 10 bases from J; bases unmatched to any gene: 14. CDR1 is SGHAT, CDR2 FQNNGV, per germline. CDR3: CASSRTGDRAGEQFF. In DNA form, the CDR3 reads TGTGCCAGCAGCCGAACCGGCGACAGGGCGGGCGAGCAGTTCTTC. The full variable domain, its missing parts supplied by reference TRBV11-2 and TRBJ2-1, is EAGVAQSPRYKIIEKRQSVAFWCNPISGHATLYWYQQILGQGPKLLIQFQNNGVVDDSQLPKDRFSAERLKGVDSTLKIQPAKLEDSAVYLCASSRTGDRAGEQFFGPGTRLTVL.

The chain joins TRBV2 to TRBJ2-1; TRBD1 might be the D (6 bases). The CDR3 has 16 residues. V was trimmed by 7 bases and J by 0 bases, leaving 16 bases between them. The germline V gene has CDR1 SNHLY and CDR2 FYNNEI. The CDR3 DNA is TGTGCCAGCAACGGCCCGGACAGCGGCTCCTACAATGAGCAGTTCTTC. Residues: CASNGPDSGSYNEQFF.

The V and J genes are TRBV29-1 and TRBJ1-3; D is ambiguous. The CDR3 is made up of 13 amino acids. CDR1 SQVTM and CDR2 ANQGSEA come from the germline V gene. V lost 4 bases and J lost 5, with 12 bases in between. The CDR3 loop is CSVVEGNRNTIYF. The CDR3 DNA follows: TGCAGCGTTGTAGAAGGAAACCGAAACACCATATATTTT.

The genes are TRBV15 and TRBJ1-5; tentative D call: TRBD1 (6 bases). Per the germline V gene, CDR1 is LNHNV and CDR2 is YYDKDF (reference sequence). This CDR3 has 14 residues. V gave up 1 base and J gave up 4 bases, with 8 bases separating them. The CDR3 DNA sequence: TGTGCCACCAGCAGAGTAGGGGGTAATCAGCCCCAGCATTTT. This encodes CATSRVGGNQPQHF. Combining the CDR3 with reference TRBV15 and TRBJ1-5 gives the whole variable domain DAMVIQNPRYQVTQFGKPVTLSCSQTLNHNVMYWYQQKSSQAPKLLFHYYDKDFNNEADTPDNFQSRRPNTSFCFLDIRSPGLGDTAMYLCATSRVGGNQPQHFGDGTRLSIL.

The V call is TRBV5-8, the J call TRBJ1-3, with D possibly matching TRBD1 (6 bases). Looked up from germline, CDR1 is SGHTS and CDR2 is YDEGEE. V lost 4 bases, J lost 0 bases, and 14 bases lay in between. The CDR3 consists of 16 residues. The CDR3 nucleotides are TGTGCCAGCAGCGTTACTGACAGGATCTCTGGAAACACCATATATTTT. Translation gives CASSVTDRISGNTIYF.

The V call is TRBV2, the J call TRBJ1-2, with D hard to call. Germline lookup yields CDR1 SNHLY and CDR2 FYNNEI. The CDR3 runs 17 residues. Trimming removed 5 bases from V and 0 bases from J, with 19 bases in between. This chain's CDR3 is CASSHERPRTTNYGYTF. Written as DNA, the CDR3 is TGTGCCAGCAGTCACGAGAGACCGCGAACAACTAACTATGGCTACACCTTC. The whole variable domain, filled in from reference TRBV2 and TRBJ1-2, reads EPEVTQTPSHQVTQMGQEVILRCVPISNHLYFYWYRQILGQKVEFLVSFYNNEISEKSEIFDDQFSVERPDGSNFTLKIRSTKLEDSAMYFCASSHERPRTTNYGYTFGSGTRLTVV.